The rows below give T cell receptor beta chains drawn from one sample of a study of blood T cell repertoires in COVID-19. Using immunoSEQ multiplex PCR, the repertoire was profiled, and TCRdb retains in-frame clones only, with some absent. The table records approximately 72,000 clones, less than 90% of them present only once. The sequenced sample consisted of peripheral blood. Every receptor here comes from a woman older than 75 with acute or convalescent COVID-19. The CDR3 runs from the conserved cysteine through the conserved F or W. Fields, in order: V gene, clone size, CDR3 length, J gene, D gene, CDR3 DNA, CDR3 protein. The D gene is left open where the match is weak. Not all rows give a size; the values are once, few, many and, for expanded clones, a class.

V gene: TRBV12-3/TRBV12-4
clone size: .
CDR3 length: 11
J gene: TRBJ1-1
D gene: .
CDR3 DNA: TGTGCCAGCAGGGGCGGGTTACAAGCTTTCTTT
CDR3 protein: CASRGGLQAFF

V gene: TRBV19
clone size: .
CDR3 length: 16
J gene: TRBJ2-2
D gene: .
CDR3 DNA: TGTGCCAGTAGCCAAGGACAGTTCCTACACACCGGGGAGCTGTTTTTT
CDR3 protein: CASSQGQFLHTGELFF

V gene: TRBV6-1
clone size: .
CDR3 length: 15
J gene: TRBJ1-5
D gene: .
CDR3 DNA: TGTGCCAGCAGTGAAGGCCCCGGAGGGTATCAGCCCCAGCATTTT
CDR3 protein: CASSEGPGGYQPQHF

V gene: TRBV5-6
clone size: .
CDR3 length: 16
J gene: TRBJ1-4
D gene: TRBD1
CDR3 DNA: TGTGCCAGCAGTTCCTCTGGACAGGGAGGTTTTGAAAAACTGTTTTTT
CDR3 protein: CASSSSGQGGFEKLFF

V gene: TRBV4-2
clone size: few
CDR3 length: 15
J gene: TRBJ1-3
D gene: .
CDR3 DNA: TGTGCCAGCAGCCAGGCTCGGGGATCTGGAAACACCATATATTTT
CDR3 protein: CASSQARGSGNTIYF

V gene: TRBV3-1/TRBV3-2
clone size: few
CDR3 length: 18
J gene: TRBJ1-2
D gene: .
CDR3 DNA: TGTGCCAGCAGCCAAGATAGGGGGTCTGGGGTCGTTAACTATGGCTACACCTTC
CDR3 protein: CASSQDRGSGVVNYGYTF

V gene: TRBV9
clone size: once
CDR3 length: 16
J gene: TRBJ2-3
D gene: TRBD1
CDR3 DNA: TGTGCCAGCAGCGTCGGACAGGATCTTAGCACAGATACGCAGTATTTT
CDR3 protein: CASSVGQDLSTDTQYF

V gene: TRBV5-8
clone size: .
CDR3 length: 14
J gene: TRBJ2-5
D gene: TRBD1
CDR3 DNA: TGTGCCAGCAGCTGGGGACAGGGATGGGAGACCCAGTACTTC
CDR3 protein: CASSWGQGWETQYF

V gene: TRBV27
clone size: .
CDR3 length: 15
J gene: TRBJ2-1
D gene: TRBD2
CDR3 DNA: TGTGCCAGCAGTCGAGCGGGAGCGTCCTACAATGAGCAGTTCTTC
CDR3 protein: CASSRAGASYNEQFF

V gene: TRBV3-1/TRBV3-2
clone size: .
CDR3 length: 14
J gene: TRBJ1-1
D gene: .
CDR3 DNA: TGTGCCAGCAGTTGGATACAGGGAAGCACTGAAGCTTTCTTT
CDR3 protein: CASSWIQGSTEAFF

V gene: TRBV5-1
clone size: .
CDR3 length: 15
J gene: TRBJ2-7
D gene: .
CDR3 DNA: TGCGCCAGCAGCGTAGGGGGGGACGGAACCTACGAGCAGTACTTC
CDR3 protein: CASSVGGDGTYEQYF

V gene: TRBV29-1
clone size: .
CDR3 length: 13
J gene: TRBJ1-5
D gene: .
CDR3 DNA: TGCAGCGCACAGACAGCTAACAATCAGCCCCAGCATTTT
CDR3 protein: CSAQTANNQPQHF

V gene: TRBV6-5
clone size: .
CDR3 length: 15
J gene: TRBJ1-1
D gene: TRBD1
CDR3 DNA: TGTGCCAGCAGTTACGGACAGGGTTTGAACACTGAAGCTTTCTTT
CDR3 protein: CASSYGQGLNTEAFF

V gene: TRBV2
clone size: .
CDR3 length: 15
J gene: TRBJ1-4
D gene: .
CDR3 DNA: TGTGCCAGCAGTCAATCCCGCGTAACTAATGAAAAACTGTTTTTT
CDR3 protein: CASSQSRVTNEKLFF

V gene: TRBV6-1
clone size: .
CDR3 length: 17
J gene: TRBJ1-2
D gene: .
CDR3 DNA: TGTGCCAGCAGTGAACTCCGGCTCGGGAGGGGAAACTATGGCTACACCTTC
CDR3 protein: CASSELRLGRGNYGYTF

V gene: TRBV29-1
clone size: .
CDR3 length: 14
J gene: TRBJ1-3
D gene: .
CDR3 DNA: TGCAGCGTTGAACTGCCGAGCTCTGGAAACACCATATATTTT
CDR3 protein: CSVELPSSGNTIYF

V gene: TRBV7-9
clone size: .
CDR3 length: 14
J gene: TRBJ2-1
D gene: .
CDR3 DNA: TGTGCCAGCAGCCCTATCGCGGTCTTAAATGAGCAGTTCTTC
CDR3 protein: CASSPIAVLNEQFF

V gene: TRBV5-1
clone size: .
CDR3 length: 13
J gene: TRBJ2-2
D gene: .
CDR3 DNA: TGCGCCAGCAGCTTGGTTCTAACCGGGGAGCTGTTTTTT
CDR3 protein: CASSLVLTGELFF

V gene: TRBV6-1
clone size: .
CDR3 length: 17
J gene: TRBJ1-5
D gene: .
CDR3 DNA: TGTGCCAGCAGTGAAAGCGTTATGGGAGGGTTAGGTCAGCCCCAGCATTTT
CDR3 protein: CASSESVMGGLGQPQHF